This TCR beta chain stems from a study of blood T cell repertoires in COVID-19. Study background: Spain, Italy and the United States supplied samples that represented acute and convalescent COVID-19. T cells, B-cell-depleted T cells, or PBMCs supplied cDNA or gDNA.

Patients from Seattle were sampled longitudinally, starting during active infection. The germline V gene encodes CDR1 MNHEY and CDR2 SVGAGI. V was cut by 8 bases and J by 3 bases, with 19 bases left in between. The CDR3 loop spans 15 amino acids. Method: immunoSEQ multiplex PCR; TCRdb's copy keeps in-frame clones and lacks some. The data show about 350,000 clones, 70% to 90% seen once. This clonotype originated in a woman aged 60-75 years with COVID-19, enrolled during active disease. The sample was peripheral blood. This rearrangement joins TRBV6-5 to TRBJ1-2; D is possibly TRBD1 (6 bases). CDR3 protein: CASGRAGVLDYGYTF. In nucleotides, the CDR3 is TGTGCCAGCGGGAGGGCAGGGGTTTTGGACTATGGCTACACCTTC.